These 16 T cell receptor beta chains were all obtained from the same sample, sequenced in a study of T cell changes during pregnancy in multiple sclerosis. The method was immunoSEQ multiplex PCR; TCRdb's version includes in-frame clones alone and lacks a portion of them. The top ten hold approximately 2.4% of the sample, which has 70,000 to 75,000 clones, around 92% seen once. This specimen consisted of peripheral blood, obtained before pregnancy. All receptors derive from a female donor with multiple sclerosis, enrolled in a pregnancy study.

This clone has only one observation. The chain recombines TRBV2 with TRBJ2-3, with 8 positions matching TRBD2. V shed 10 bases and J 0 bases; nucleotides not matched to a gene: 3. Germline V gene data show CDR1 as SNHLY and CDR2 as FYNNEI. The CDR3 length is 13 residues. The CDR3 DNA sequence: TGTGCCACAACGGGGGGGAGCACAGATACGCAGTATTTT. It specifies CATTGGSTDTQYF.

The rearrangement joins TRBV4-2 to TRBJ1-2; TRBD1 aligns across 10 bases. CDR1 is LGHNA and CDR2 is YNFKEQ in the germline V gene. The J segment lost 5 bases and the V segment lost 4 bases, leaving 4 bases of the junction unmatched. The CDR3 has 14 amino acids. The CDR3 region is CASSPTGGKYGYTF. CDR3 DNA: TGTGCCAGCAGCCCGACAGGGGGCAAATATGGCTACACCTTC.

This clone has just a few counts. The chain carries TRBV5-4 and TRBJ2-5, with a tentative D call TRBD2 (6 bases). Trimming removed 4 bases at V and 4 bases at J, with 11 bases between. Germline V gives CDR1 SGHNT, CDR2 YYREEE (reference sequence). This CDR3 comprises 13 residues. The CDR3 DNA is TGTGCCAGCAGCCCCGTGGGGGGAGAGACCCAGTACTTC. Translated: CASSPVGGETQYF.

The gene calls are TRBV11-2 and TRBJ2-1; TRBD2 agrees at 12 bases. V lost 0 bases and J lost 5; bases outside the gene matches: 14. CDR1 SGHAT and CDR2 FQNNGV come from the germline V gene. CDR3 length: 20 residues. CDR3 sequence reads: CASSLEWVVTSGSENNEQFF. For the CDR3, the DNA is TGTGCCAGCAGCTTAGAATGGGTCGTGACTAGCGGGAGTGAAAACAATGAGCAGTTCTTC.

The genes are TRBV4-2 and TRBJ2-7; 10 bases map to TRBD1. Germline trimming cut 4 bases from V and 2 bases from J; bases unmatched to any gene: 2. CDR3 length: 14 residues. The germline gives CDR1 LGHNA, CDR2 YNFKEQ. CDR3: CASSPGTGAYEQYF. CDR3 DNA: TGTGCCAGCAGCCCCGGGACAGGGGCCTACGAGCAGTACTTC.

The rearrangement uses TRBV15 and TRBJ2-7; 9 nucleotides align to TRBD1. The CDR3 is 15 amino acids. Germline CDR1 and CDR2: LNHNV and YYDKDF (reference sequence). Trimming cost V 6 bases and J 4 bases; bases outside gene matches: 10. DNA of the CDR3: TGTGCCACCAGGCGTCCGGGACAGGGAGCTTACGAGCAGTACTTC. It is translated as CATRRPGQGAYEQYF. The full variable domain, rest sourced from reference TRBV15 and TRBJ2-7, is DAMVIQNPRYQVTQFGKPVTLSCSQTLNHNVMYWYQQKSSQAPKLLFHYYDKDFNNEADTPDNFQSRRPNTSFCFLDIRSPGLGDTAMYLCATRRPGQGAYEQYFGPGTRLTVT.

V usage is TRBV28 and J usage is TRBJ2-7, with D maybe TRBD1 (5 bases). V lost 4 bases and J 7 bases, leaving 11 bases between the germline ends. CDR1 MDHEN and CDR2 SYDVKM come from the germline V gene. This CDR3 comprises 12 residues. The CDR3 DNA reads TGTGCCAGCAGTTCCCTCAGGGCTGAGCAGTACTTC. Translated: CASSSLRAEQYF.

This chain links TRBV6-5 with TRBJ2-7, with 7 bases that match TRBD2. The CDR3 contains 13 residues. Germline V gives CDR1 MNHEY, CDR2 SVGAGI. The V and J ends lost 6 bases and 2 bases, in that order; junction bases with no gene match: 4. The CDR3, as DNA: TGTGCCAGCAGGGGAGGGGTAACCTACGAGCAGTACTTC. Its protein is CASRGGVTYEQYF.

This chain's CDR3 is CARTKTRLDRGPGETQYF. CDR3 sequence (DNA): TGTGCCAGAACTAAAACACGCTTGGACAGGGGGCCCGGGGAGACCCAGTACTTC. This rearrangement joins TRBV21-1 to TRBJ2-5; the table's D gene call, TRBD1, was not cross checked with the DNA. TRBV21-1 is a documented pseudogene. This CDR3 region has 18 residues.

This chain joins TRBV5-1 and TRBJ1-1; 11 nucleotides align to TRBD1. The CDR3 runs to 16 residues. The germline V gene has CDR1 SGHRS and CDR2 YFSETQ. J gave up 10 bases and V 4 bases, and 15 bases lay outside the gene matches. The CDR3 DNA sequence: TGCGCCAGCAGCACAAACTCGAACCGGGACAGGGGGGTAGCTTTCTTT. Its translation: CASSTNSNRDRGVAFF.

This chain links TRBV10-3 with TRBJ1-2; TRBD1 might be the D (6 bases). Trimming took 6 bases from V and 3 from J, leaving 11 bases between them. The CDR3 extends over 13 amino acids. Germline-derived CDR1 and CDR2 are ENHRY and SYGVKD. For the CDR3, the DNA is TGTGCCATCAGCCGGACAGAAGACTATGGCTACACCTTC. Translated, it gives CAISRTEDYGYTF.

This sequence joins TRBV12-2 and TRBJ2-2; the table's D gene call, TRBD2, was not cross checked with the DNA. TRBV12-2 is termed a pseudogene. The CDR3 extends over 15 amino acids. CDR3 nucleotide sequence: TGTGCAAGTCGCTTAGCGGGAGCGAACACCGGGGAGCTGTTTTTT. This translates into CASRLAGANTGELFF.

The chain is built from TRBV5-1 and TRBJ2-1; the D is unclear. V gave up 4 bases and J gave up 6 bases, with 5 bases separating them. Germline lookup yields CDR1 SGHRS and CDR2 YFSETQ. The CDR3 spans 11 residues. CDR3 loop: CASSPGNEQFF. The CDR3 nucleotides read TGCGCCAGCAGCCCCGGCAATGAGCAGTTCTTC.

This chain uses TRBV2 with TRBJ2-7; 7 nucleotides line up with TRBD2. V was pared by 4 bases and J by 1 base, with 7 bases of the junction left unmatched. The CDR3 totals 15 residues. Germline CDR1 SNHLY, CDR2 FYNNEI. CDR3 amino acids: CASSVTSDLSYEQYF. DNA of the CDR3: TGTGCCAGCAGTGTCACTAGCGATTTATCCTACGAGCAGTACTTC.

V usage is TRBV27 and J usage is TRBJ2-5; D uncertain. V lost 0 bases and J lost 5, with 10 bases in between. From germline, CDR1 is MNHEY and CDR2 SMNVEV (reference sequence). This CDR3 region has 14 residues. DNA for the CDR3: TGTGCCAGCAGTTTATCGGCTGCTCTGGAGACCCAGTACTTC. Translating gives CASSLSAALETQYF.

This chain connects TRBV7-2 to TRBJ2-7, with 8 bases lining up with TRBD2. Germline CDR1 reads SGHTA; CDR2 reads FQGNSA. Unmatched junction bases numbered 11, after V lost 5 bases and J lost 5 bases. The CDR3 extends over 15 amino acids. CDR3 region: CASSVDGRVTDEQYF. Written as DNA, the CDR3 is TGTGCCAGCAGCGTGGACGGGAGGGTAACTGACGAGCAGTACTTC.